The 27 T cell receptor beta chains below all came from one sample that was sequenced in a study of blood T cell repertoires in COVID-19. The method was immunoSEQ multiplex PCR; TCRdb's version includes in-frame clones alone and lacks a portion of them. The sample has a few hundred thousand clones, more than 70% seen once. The source material was peripheral blood. The receptor set was obtained from a woman aged 45-65 years with COVID-19, enrolled during active disease.

V is TRBV2 and J is TRBJ1-4; D may be TRBD1 (5 bases). The V gene lost 7 bases and the J gene lost 6 bases, with 15 bases spanning the gap. The CDR3 runs 14 residues. Per germline, CDR1 SNHLY and CDR2 FYNNEI. CDR3 coding DNA: TGTGCCAGCACATTTTTACGGGGGGATGAAAAACTGTTTTTT. This encodes CASTFLRGDEKLFF.

The V gene is TRBV18, the J gene TRBJ1-4; possible D gene TRBD1, 5 bases. The CDR3 runs 15 residues. V was shortened by 3 bases and J by 0 bases, with 8 bases between the two germline ends. Germline loops: CDR1 KGHSH, CDR2 LQKENI. This CDR3 is CASSPGPTTNEKLFF. CDR3 sequence (DNA): TGTGCCAGCTCACCGGGGCCAACAACTAATGAAAAACTGTTTTTT.

The chain recombines TRBV3-1 (or the pseudogene TRBV3-2) with TRBJ2-7; D gene ambiguous. V lost 0 bases and J lost 2, with 11 bases in between. This CDR3 region has 15 residues. Germline CDR1 LGHDT, CDR2 YNNKEL (reference sequence). The CDR3 DNA follows: TGTGCCAGCAGCCAAGATTTGGCAGAAGCCTACGAGCAGTACTTC. It is translated as CASSQDLAEAYEQYF.

Worth noting for this clone: This CDR3 is also generated by other DNA sequences in the sample. V gene TRBV19 combines with J gene TRBJ1-4, with 7 positions matching TRBD1. Germline loops: CDR1 LNHDA, CDR2 SQIVND (reference sequence). Losses at the gene ends were 5 bases for V and 8 bases for J; bases not matched to a gene: 11. This CDR3 has 15 residues. CDR3 nucleotide sequence: TGTGCCAGTAGTCCCCGACAGGGCCGAGAGGAAAAACTGTTTTTT. It yields the protein CASSPRQGREEKLFF.

This sequence joins TRBV5-1 and TRBJ1-2, with TRBD1 as a possible D gene (6 bases). The CDR3 extends over 13 amino acids. V lost 3 bases and J 4 bases, leaving 10 bases between the germline ends. Per germline, CDR1 SGHRS and CDR2 YFSETQ. In nucleotides, the CDR3 is TGCGCCAGCAGCTCGGACAGCCCCTATGGCTACACCTTC. This translates into CASSSDSPYGYTF.

The V gene is TRBV27, the J gene TRBJ2-1; 10 nucleotides align to TRBD2. The length of the CDR3 is 16 residues. With V trimmed by 4 bases and J by 12 bases, 15 bases remained unmatched. CDR1 MNHEY and CDR2 SMNVEV come from the germline V gene (reference sequence). CDR3 sequence reads: CASSSHLAGAIGVQFF. CDR3 coding DNA: TGTGCCAGCAGTTCCCATCTAGCGGGGGCTATTGGAGTGCAGTTCTTC.

The genes are TRBV7-2 and TRBJ2-7; 9 bases are shared with TRBD1. The CDR3 is 16 residues long. CDR1 SGHTA and CDR2 FQGNSA come from the germline V gene. The trim removed 4 bases at V and 3 bases at J, leaving 10 bases unmatched. The CDR3 nucleotides are TGTGCCAGCAGCTGGGATACCGGGACAGGGAACTACGAGCAGTACTTC. Its protein product is CASSWDTGTGNYEQYF.

This clone was observed a single time. The chain employs TRBV20-1 and TRBJ1-6, with D possibly matching TRBD1 (6 bases). Trimming removed 6 bases from V and 1 base from J, with 16 bases in between. CDR3 length: 16 amino acids. CDR1 is DFQATT, CDR2 SNEGSKA, per germline (reference sequence). Written as DNA, the CDR3 is TGCAGTGCCAGTGCAGGGGAATCGTCCTATAATTCACCCCTCCACTTT. The encoded protein is CSASAGESSYNSPLHF.

V usage is TRBV29-1 and J usage is TRBJ1-2, with a weak D call TRBD1 (5 bases). Germline V gene lookup returns CDR1 SQVTM and CDR2 ANQGSEA. Trimming shortened V by 4 bases and J by 10 bases, and 16 bases separated the two germline ends. The CDR3 is 12 amino acids. The CDR3 loop reads CSVGRGMNDYTF. In DNA, the CDR3 is TGCAGCGTTGGTAGGGGAATGAACGACTACACCTTC.

The chain links TRBV5-1 to TRBJ1-2; the D is unclear. Trimming shortened V by 0 bases and J by 4 bases, and 7 bases separated the two germline ends. The CDR3 loop spans 13 amino acids. Germline CDR1 SGHRS, CDR2 YFSETQ. In DNA form, the CDR3 reads TGCGCCAGCAGCTTGGCCCCAGGCTATGGCTACACCTTC. Residues: CASSLAPGYGYTF.

This clone appeared a few times. The same CDR3 arises from other DNA sequences in this sample as well. The chain has TRBV27 and TRBJ1-6; tentatively, D is TRBD1 (5 bases). The CDR3 totals 13 residues. The V end lost 2 bases, the J end lost 7 bases, and 6 bases lay between the germline ends. Germline lookup yields CDR1 MNHEY and CDR2 SMNVEV (reference sequence). Here the CDR3 reads CASSLNRNSPLHF. CDR3 DNA sequence: TGTGCCAGCAGTTTAAACAGGAATTCACCCCTCCACTTT.

This chain joins TRBV27 and TRBJ2-7, with D possibly TRBD2 on 6 matching bases. This CDR3 is 12 amino acids long. V shed 4 bases and J shed 4 bases, with 8 bases lying between them. Looked up from germline, CDR1 is MNHEY and CDR2 is SMNVEV (reference sequence). The CDR3 region is CASSSGVYEQYF. The CDR3 DNA follows: TGTGCCAGCAGTTCGGGGGTATACGAGCAGTACTTC.

This clone was recorded only once. V and J are TRBV11-2 and TRBJ1-1; tentatively, D is TRBD1 (5 bases). CDR1 and CDR2 from the germline V gene are SGHAT and FQNNGV. The CDR3 has 15 residues. Trimming took 5 bases from V and 1 from J, leaving 14 bases between them. The CDR3 DNA reads as TGTGCCAGCAGCCCGAGCCCAGGGCCGAACACTGAAGCTTTCTTT. Its protein is CASSPSPGPNTEAFF.

The rearrangement links TRBV2 to TRBJ2-1, with no clear D. This CDR3 region has 10 residues. V lost 4 bases to trimming and J lost 8 bases, with 3 bases between them. The germline gives CDR1 SNHLY, CDR2 FYNNEI. CDR3 coding DNA: TGTGCCAGCAGTGCTGATGAGCAGTTCTTC. The encoded protein is CASSADEQFF.

This chain links TRBV6-5 with TRBJ1-1; 7 bases map to TRBD1. V shed 2 bases and J 2 bases; nucleotides not matched to a gene: 5. Germline CDR1 is MNHEY and CDR2 is SVGAGI. The CDR3 spans 15 residues. CDR3 protein: CASSYTTGLNTEAFF. The CDR3, as DNA: TGTGCCAGCAGTTACACGACAGGGTTAAACACTGAAGCTTTCTTT.

The chain recombines TRBV19 with TRBJ1-1, with D unclear. Germline V gene sequence: CDR1 LNHDA, CDR2 SQIVND (reference sequence). This CDR3 is 12 amino acids long. The germline V and J ends were trimmed by 4 bases and 5 bases, with 8 bases remaining between them. The DNA of the CDR3 is TGTGCCAGTAGTACGCTTGAGACTGAAGCTTTCTTT. As protein: CASSTLETEAFF.

The V and J genes are TRBV7-9 and TRBJ1-2, with TRBD1 matching 12 bases. The CDR3 length is 15 residues. J gave up 12 bases and V 1 base, and 9 bases lay outside the gene matches. Germline CDR1 is SEHNR and CDR2 is FQNEAQ (reference sequence). In nucleotides, the CDR3 is TGTGCCAGCAGCTTAGGTGTCCGGGACAGGGGGCTTCACACCTTC. Its protein product is CASSLGVRDRGLHTF.

The chain combines TRBV5-1 with TRBJ2-7, with D unresolved. Trimming removed 2 bases from V and 3 bases from J, with 12 bases in between. The CDR3 has 14 residues. The germline V gene has CDR1 SGHRS and CDR2 YFSETQ. The CDR3 protein is CASSLDILIYEQYF. The CDR3 DNA sequence: TGCGCCAGCAGCTTAGACATCCTCATCTACGAGCAGTACTTC. Using reference TRBV5-1 and TRBJ2-7 for the parts outside the CDR3, the full variable domain is KAGVTQTPRYLIKTRGQQVTLSCSPISGHRSVSWYQQTPGQGLQFLFEYFSETQRNKGNFPGRFSGRQFSNSRSEMNVSTLELGDSALYLCASSLDILIYEQYFGPGTRLTVT.

This chain links TRBV11-3 with TRBJ2-7; weak D call: TRBD2 (5 bases). There are 13 residues in the CDR3. Germline-derived CDR1 and CDR2 are SGHNT and YENEEA. Trimming pared 6 bases from V and 3 bases from J, leaving 12 bases between. CDR3 sequence: CASSLAPSYEQYF. Here the CDR3 DNA reads TGTGCCAGCAGTCTAGCCCCCAGCTACGAGCAGTACTTC.

This clone has a single count. The chain's CDR3 is CASSQDGGQGGYGYTF. The CDR3, as DNA: TGTGCCAGCAGCCAAGACGGGGGACAGGGTGGCTATGGCTACACCTTC. This chain connects TRBV3-1 (or the pseudogene TRBV3-2) to TRBJ1-2, with 9 bases fitting TRBD1. V lost 0 bases to trimming and J lost 4 bases; unmatched junction nucleotides: 6. Germline V gene data show CDR1 as LGHDT and CDR2 as YNNKEL (reference sequence). CDR3 length: 16 residues.

CDR3 DNA sequence: TGTGCCAGCCAATCGGGACAGGGAGGTTTTGGCTACACCTTC. Amino acids: CASQSGQGGFGYTF. The chain links TRBV19 to TRBJ1-2; 9 bases match TRBD1. The CDR3 has 14 residues. The V gene's germline CDR1 is LNHDA and CDR2 SQIVND (reference sequence). The V segment lost 9 bases and the J segment 7 bases; nucleotides outside the gene matches: 12.

V usage is TRBV6-1 and J usage is TRBJ1-4; D gene unclear. V lost 4 bases and J lost 5, with 17 bases in between. Germline V gene data show CDR1 as MNHNS and CDR2 as SASEGT. This CDR3 region has 16 residues. CDR3 nucleotides: TGTGCCAGCAGTGCTACCCCGGACGGCGGGAATGAAAAACTGTTTTTT. This gives the protein CASSATPDGGNEKLFF.

The chain employs TRBV5-1 and TRBJ1-1, with D unresolved. V was pared by 0 bases and J by 0 bases, with 12 bases between. CDR1 and CDR2 from the germline V gene are SGHRS and YFSETQ. The CDR3 is 16 residues long. In DNA, the CDR3 is TGCGCCAGCAGCTTGGAAAAAGGGCGGGTGAACACTGAAGCTTTCTTT. It yields the protein CASSLEKGRVNTEAFF.

The CDR3 DNA follows: TGTGCCAGCACCGACAGGGTTGCAGGAAACACCATATATTTT. Protein: CASTDRVAGNTIYF. The chain recombines TRBV6-5 with TRBJ1-3; 7 positions match TRBD1. V lost 7 bases, J lost 4 bases, and 7 bases stayed unmatched. Germline V gives CDR1 MNHEY, CDR2 SVGAGI. The CDR3 is 14 residues long.

The chain carries TRBV5-1 and TRBJ2-1; 9 positions match TRBD1. Germline CDR1 SGHRS, CDR2 YFSETQ. V lost 4 bases and J lost 8; bases outside the gene matches: 10. The CDR3 is 15 residues long. The DNA for the CDR3 is TGCGCCAGCAGCCTGGGGACAGGGACGAGCGATGAGCAGTTCTTC. As protein: CASSLGTGTSDEQFF. The full variable domain, rest sourced from reference TRBV5-1 and TRBJ2-1, is KAGVTQTPRYLIKTRGQQVTLSCSPISGHRSVSWYQQTPGQGLQFLFEYFSETQRNKGNFPGRFSGRQFSNSRSEMNVSTLELGDSALYLCASSLGTGTSDEQFFGPGTRLTVL.

This rearrangement joins TRBV13 to TRBJ1-1, with TRBD1 matching 7 bases. The germline gives CDR1 PRHDT, CDR2 FYEKMQ (reference sequence). This CDR3 has 14 residues. Unmatched junction bases numbered 1, after V lost 0 bases and J lost 3 bases. For the CDR3, the DNA is TGTGCCAGCAGCTTAGGGGGACAGTACACTGAAGCTTTCTTT. Translating gives CASSLGGQYTEAFF.

The genes are TRBV19 and TRBJ1-2, with 8 bases matching TRBD1. CDR1 and CDR2 (germline): LNHDA, SQIVND (reference sequence). Trimming removed 3 bases from V and 2 bases from J; junction bases left unmatched: 11. This CDR3 comprises 17 residues. This CDR3 is CASSIWGTGARNYGYTF. Written as DNA, the CDR3 is TGTGCCAGTAGTATCTGGGGGACAGGAGCCCGAAACTATGGCTACACCTTC.